A single sample gave rise to the 32 T cell receptor beta chains below, sequenced in a study of blood T cell repertoires in COVID-19. Libraries were prepared by immunoSEQ multiplex PCR; TCRdb keeps only in-frame clonotypes and omits some of them. Of roughly 200,000 clones in the sample, 85% to 90% were seen once. Sample: peripheral blood. Receptors were obtained from a man aged 50 to 59 with acute or convalescent COVID-19.

The sample holds a few counts of this clone. J is TRBJ1-6 and V is TRBV6-5; D call uncertain. The germline gives CDR1 MNHEY, CDR2 SVGAGI. V was cut by 7 bases and J by 3 bases, with 13 bases left in between. This CDR3 comprises 15 residues. The CDR3 DNA reads as TGTGCCAGCAAGCGCGGGGAAAGCTATAATTCACCCCTCCACTTT. As protein: CASKRGESYNSPLHF.

The chain combines TRBV18 with TRBJ2-2, with 11 bases lining up with TRBD2. V lost 1 base and J lost 3; bases outside the gene matches: 7. The CDR3 is 18 residues long. Germline CDR1 and CDR2: KGHSH and LQKENI. The CDR3 nucleotides read TGTGCCAGCTCACCACTAACTAGCGGGAGTCTGGACACCGGGGAGCTGTTTTTT. Its protein product is CASSPLTSGSLDTGELFF.

V and J are TRBV18 and TRBJ1-2, with 7 bases aligning to TRBD1. Per germline, CDR1 KGHSH and CDR2 LQKENI. This CDR3 has 15 amino acids. V lost 2 bases to trimming and J lost 4 bases; unmatched junction nucleotides: 7. In DNA, the CDR3 is TGTGCCAGCTCACCAGAGGGGGCGAATGGCTATGGCTACACCTTC. Amino acid sequence: CASSPEGANGYGYTF.

This chain links TRBV28 with TRBJ1-5; TRBD1 matches 7 bases. The germline V gene has CDR1 MDHEN and CDR2 SYDVKM. CDR3 length equals 13 residues. V lost 6 bases, J lost 9 bases, and 8 bases stayed unmatched. The CDR3 DNA sequence: TGTGCCAGCAGCGAAACAGGGGAACGGCCCCAGCATTTT. Translated: CASSETGERPQHF.

V usage is TRBV19 and J usage is TRBJ2-7; TRBD2 might be the D (6 bases). Trimming stripped 6 bases from V and 0 bases from J, with 12 bases between. Germline V gene data show CDR1 as LNHDA and CDR2 as SQIVND (reference sequence). This CDR3 has 14 amino acids. CDR3 sequence reads: CASREGHISYEQYF. The CDR3 coding sequence is TGTGCCAGTAGGGAGGGCCACATCTCCTACGAGCAGTACTTC.

The chain employs TRBV7-3 and TRBJ1-2; weak D call: TRBD1 (6 bases). The CDR3 is made up of 14 amino acids. CDR1 is SGHTA and CDR2 is FQGTGA in the germline V gene. V lost 5 bases and J lost 4, with 14 bases in between. The CDR3 protein is CASSRDRSGYGYTF. The DNA for the CDR3 is TGTGCCAGCAGCCGCGACAGGTCAGGCTATGGCTACACCTTC.

The V gene is TRBV19, the J gene TRBJ2-5; 8 nucleotides agree with TRBD2. The germline gives CDR1 LNHDA, CDR2 SQIVND (reference sequence). V was clipped by 5 bases and J by 2 bases; unmatched bases: 7. The CDR3 covers 15 residues. The DNA for the CDR3 is TGTGCCAGTAGTTCCTCCGGGACTAGGCAAGAGACCCAGTACTTC. Its protein product is CASSSSGTRQETQYF.

The table lists this clone with a few counts. The gene calls are TRBV6-4 and TRBJ1-2; D is ambiguous. CDR3 size: 13 residues. Trimming took off 0 bases at V and 6 bases at J, with 8 bases between the two ends. Germline-derived CDR1 and CDR2 are MRHNA and SNTAGT. CDR3 coding DNA: TGTGCCAGCAGTGACTCGACGGGTAATGGCTACACCTTC. It codes for CASSDSTGNGYTF.

This chain joins TRBV2 and TRBJ1-6, with D perhaps TRBD1 (6 bases). The germline V gene has CDR1 SNHLY and CDR2 FYNNEI. V was cut by 3 bases and J by 9 bases, with 12 bases left in between. The CDR3 is 14 residues long. CDR3 region: CASSEDSVSSPLHF. CDR3 in DNA: TGTGCCAGCAGTGAGGACAGCGTAAGTTCACCCCTCCACTTT.

This chain uses TRBV7-2 with TRBJ1-6; 8 bases fit TRBD1. V lost 5 bases to trimming and J lost 10 bases; unmatched junction nucleotides: 10. Looked up from germline, CDR1 is SGHTA and CDR2 is FQGNSA. The CDR3 consists of 15 residues. The CDR3 reads CASSTQGALTSPLHF. The DNA of the CDR3 is TGTGCCAGCAGCACCCAGGGGGCGCTTACCTCACCCCTCCACTTT.

The table lists this clone with a few counts. The chain links TRBV5-4 to TRBJ1-6; possibly TRBD1 for D (5 bases). The CDR3 is 12 amino acids. Per the germline V gene, CDR1 is SGHNT and CDR2 is YYREEE (reference sequence). V dropped 4 bases and J dropped 10 bases, with 9 bases sitting between them. The CDR3 sequence: CASSQGDSPLHF. The CDR3, as DNA: TGTGCCAGCAGCCAGGGCGACTCACCCCTCCACTTT.

Note on this clone: The sample carries other DNA sequences with the same CDR3. V and J are TRBV30 and TRBJ1-1; a possible D gene is TRBD1 (5 bases). The CDR3 consists of 13 residues. Looked up from germline, CDR1 is GTSNPN and CDR2 is SVGIG (reference sequence). Deletions cut 0 bases from V and 1 base from J, with 6 bases between. This chain's CDR3 is CAWSVQGNTEAFF. CDR3 nucleotides: TGTGCCTGGAGTGTTCAGGGGAACACTGAAGCTTTCTTT.

Only one count was recorded for this clone. At the DNA level, this CDR3 is encoded by other sequences in the same sample as well. The chain is built from TRBV2 and TRBJ1-6; D is uncertain. CDR1 is SNHLY and CDR2 is FYNNEI in the germline V gene. CDR3 length: 14 residues. V lost 0 bases and J lost 7, with 7 bases in between. The CDR3 protein is CASSEARENSPLHF. The CDR3 DNA sequence: TGTGCCAGCAGTGAAGCGCGAGAGAATTCACCCCTCCACTTT.

The CDR3 nucleotides read TGTGCCAGCAGAAAACTAGGTACTTCCTACGAGCAGTACTTC. Amino acid sequence: CASRKLGTSYEQYF. J is TRBJ2-7 and V is TRBV2, with D perhaps matching TRBD2 (5 bases). The CDR3 runs to 14 residues. V was shortened by 6 bases and J by 1 base, with 13 bases between the two germline ends. Germline V gene lookup returns CDR1 SNHLY and CDR2 FYNNEI.

The V call is TRBV11-3, the J call TRBJ2-1; 7 positions agree with TRBD2. The germline gives CDR1 SGHNT, CDR2 YENEEA. The length of the CDR3 is 17 residues. Trimming took 0 bases from V and 6 from J; bases not matched to a gene: 11. As DNA, the CDR3 is TGTGCCAGCAGCTTAGAAGGAACGTTTCGGGAGGCCAATGAGCAGTTCTTC. It specifies CASSLEGTFREANEQFF.

This clone was counted between two and nine times. The chain has TRBV19 and TRBJ2-1; D is perhaps TRBD1 (6 bases). V was clipped by 1 base and J by 5 bases, with 15 bases between them. There are 16 residues in the CDR3. Germline CDR1 is LNHDA and CDR2 is SQIVND (reference sequence). CDR3 DNA: TGTGCCAGTAGTATAGGGGGGCGGCAGCCCCACAATGAGCAGTTCTTC. Its translation: CASSIGGRQPHNEQFF.

This sequence joins TRBV4-1 and TRBJ1-1; weak D call: TRBD1 (5 bases). This CDR3 spans 16 amino acids. CDR1 and CDR2 (germline): MGHRA, YSYEKL. The V and J ends lost 1 base and 1 base respectively, with 13 bases between them. The DNA for the CDR3 is TGCGCCAGCAGCCAAGGAGCTATGGGGGGGAACACTGAAGCTTTCTTT. It codes for CASSQGAMGGNTEAFF.

This chain links TRBV7-3 with TRBJ2-1; the match to TRBD2 covers 10 bases. Germline CDR1 is SGHTA and CDR2 is FQGTGA. The CDR3 covers 18 residues. J was trimmed by 3 bases and V by 5 bases; bases with no gene match: 13. CDR3 region: CASSQRGGSPSGYNEQFF. As DNA, the CDR3 is TGTGCCAGCAGCCAGCGGGGGGGCTCCCCGTCGGGCTACAATGAGCAGTTCTTC.

The chain has TRBV9 and TRBJ2-1; 9 bases are a match to TRBD2. The CDR3 has 15 amino acids. The germline V gene encodes CDR1 SGDLS and CDR2 YYNGEE. V lost 3 bases and J lost 7; bases outside the gene matches: 8. CDR3 amino acids: CASSGSGGNPNEQFF. Written as DNA, the CDR3 is TGTGCCAGCAGCGGTAGCGGGGGCAATCCTAATGAGCAGTTCTTC.

J is TRBJ2-6 and V is TRBV4-1, with D unresolved. This CDR3 comprises 16 residues. V lost 1 base, J lost 2 bases, and 9 bases lay in between. Germline V CDR1 and CDR2: MGHRA, YSYEKL. The CDR3 bases are TGCGCCAGCAGCCAAGGATCAGGAACTGGGGCCAACGTCCTGACTTTC. Protein: CASSQGSGTGANVLTF.

The chain carries TRBV9 and TRBJ2-2, with TRBD2 as a possible D gene (6 bases). The CDR3 sequence is 17 residues long. The V end was cut by 1 base, the J end by 1 base, with 14 bases between. CDR1 SGDLS and CDR2 YYNGEE come from the germline V gene. The CDR3 DNA sequence: TGTGCCAGCAGCGTAAACTCCCGGCGGGGGAACACCGGGGAGCTGTTTTTT. Protein sequence: CASSVNSRRGNTGELFF.

As concerns this clone: The junction differs from germline at one of its ends, possibly a read error. CDR3 in amino acids: CASSLGSTNTGELFF. As DNA, the CDR3 is TGTGCTAGCAGCTTGGGTAGCACTAACACCGGGGAGCTGTTTTTT. The chain combines TRBV7-7 with TRBJ2-2; D ambiguous. The length of the CDR3 is 15 residues. From germline, CDR1 is SSHAT and CDR2 FNYEAQ (reference sequence).

The chain employs TRBV18 and TRBJ1-1; D might be TRBD1 (5 bases). This CDR3 has 13 amino acids. Trimming stripped 0 bases from V and 3 bases from J, with 5 bases between. Germline assignment: CDR1 KGHSH and CDR2 LQKENI. The CDR3 nucleotides read TGTGCCAGCTCACCACCGACAGACACTGAAGCTTTCTTT. Protein product: CASSPPTDTEAFF.

This clone has a single count. The rearrangement links TRBV19 to TRBJ1-2; 12 positions agree with TRBD1. This CDR3 comprises 16 residues. The V segment lost 5 bases and the J segment 4 bases; nucleotides outside the gene matches: 8. The V gene's germline CDR1 is LNHDA and CDR2 SQIVND (reference sequence). The CDR3 coding sequence is TGTGCCAGTAGTGACCCCGGGACAGGGGGCGGCTATGGCTACACCTTC. It codes for CASSDPGTGGGYGYTF.

V and J are TRBV11-2 and TRBJ2-7; tentative D call: TRBD1 (5 bases). V was pared by 4 bases and J by 4 bases, with 8 bases between. The length of the CDR3 is 12 residues. Germline CDR1 and CDR2: SGHAT and FQNNGV. The chain's CDR3 is CASSWAGYEQYF. CDR3 sequence (DNA): TGTGCCAGCAGCTGGGCAGGGTACGAGCAGTACTTC. Full variable domain (outside the CDR3, taken from reference TRBV11-2 and TRBJ2-7): EAGVAQSPRYKIIEKRQSVAFWCNPISGHATLYWYQQILGQGPKLLIQFQNNGVVDDSQLPKDRFSAERLKGVDSTLKIQPAKLEDSAVYLCASSWAGYEQYFGPGTRLTVT.

This chain links TRBV7-7 with TRBJ2-4; 10 bases match TRBD2. Germline CDR1 reads SSHAT; CDR2 reads FNYEAQ (reference sequence). The V gene end was trimmed by 1 base and the J gene end by 3 bases; junction bases not matched to a gene: 12. This CDR3 contains 19 residues. For the CDR3, the DNA is TGTGCCAGCAGCTTAGAACCCAAGCGGGAGGGCCATAGCAAAAACATTCAGTACTTC. This sequence encodes CASSLEPKREGHSKNIQYF.

V and J are TRBV7-3 and TRBJ2-1, with 14 bases lining up with TRBD2. The CDR3 is made up of 17 amino acids. CDR1 and CDR2 (germline): SGHTA, FQGTGA. Trimming took 5 bases from V and 4 from J; bases not matched to a gene: 7. CDR3 in DNA: TGTGCCAGCAGCACCACCGGGACTAGCGGGAGATACAATGAGCAGTTCTTC. This codes for CASSTTGTSGRYNEQFF.

The CDR3, as DNA: TGTGCCAGCAGTTCGCAGGGAAACACCATATATTTT. As protein: CASSSQGNTIYF. The chain uses TRBV6-5 and TRBJ1-3; no clear D gene. This CDR3 region has 12 residues. Germline assignment: CDR1 MNHEY and CDR2 SVGAGI. V was shortened by 4 bases and J by 4 bases, with 5 bases between the two germline ends.

The rearrangement joins TRBV9 to TRBJ2-3, with 8 bases identical to TRBD2. Per germline, CDR1 SGDLS and CDR2 YYNGEE. The CDR3 is made up of 16 amino acids. Trimming cost V 4 bases and J 1 base; bases outside gene matches: 8. The CDR3 reads CASSFLGGAGTDTQYF. DNA of the CDR3: TGTGCCAGCAGCTTTCTCGGGGGGGCGGGCACAGATACGCAGTATTTT.

To note about this clone: In the same sample, other DNA sequences code for this CDR3. The genes are TRBV30 and TRBJ1-3; D is uncertain. This CDR3 region has 11 residues. V lost 3 bases and J lost 4, with 4 bases in between. The germline CDR1 and CDR2 sequences are GTSNPN and SVGIG (reference sequence). The DNA of the CDR3 is TGTGCCTGGAGCGGGGGAAACACCATATATTTT. This translates into CAWSGGNTIYF.

This clone occurred once. The chain couples TRBV5-5 to TRBJ2-2; TRBD1 is a possible D gene (6 bases). This CDR3 is 15 amino acids long. Trimming cost V 4 bases and J 0 bases, with 10 bases left between them. Germline V gene lookup returns CDR1 SGHKS and CDR2 YYEKEE (reference sequence). For the CDR3, the DNA is TGTGCCAGCAGCATACAGGGATCGAACACCGGGGAGCTGTTTTTT. Translation gives CASSIQGSNTGELFF.

The chain links TRBV6-5 to TRBJ1-3; D unresolved. Germline loops: CDR1 MNHEY, CDR2 SVGAGI. This CDR3 is 13 amino acids long. V was clipped by 6 bases and J by 0 bases, with 6 bases between them. CDR3 sequence: CASSRFSGNTIYF. CDR3 DNA: TGTGCCAGCAGCAGGTTCTCTGGAAACACCATATATTTT.